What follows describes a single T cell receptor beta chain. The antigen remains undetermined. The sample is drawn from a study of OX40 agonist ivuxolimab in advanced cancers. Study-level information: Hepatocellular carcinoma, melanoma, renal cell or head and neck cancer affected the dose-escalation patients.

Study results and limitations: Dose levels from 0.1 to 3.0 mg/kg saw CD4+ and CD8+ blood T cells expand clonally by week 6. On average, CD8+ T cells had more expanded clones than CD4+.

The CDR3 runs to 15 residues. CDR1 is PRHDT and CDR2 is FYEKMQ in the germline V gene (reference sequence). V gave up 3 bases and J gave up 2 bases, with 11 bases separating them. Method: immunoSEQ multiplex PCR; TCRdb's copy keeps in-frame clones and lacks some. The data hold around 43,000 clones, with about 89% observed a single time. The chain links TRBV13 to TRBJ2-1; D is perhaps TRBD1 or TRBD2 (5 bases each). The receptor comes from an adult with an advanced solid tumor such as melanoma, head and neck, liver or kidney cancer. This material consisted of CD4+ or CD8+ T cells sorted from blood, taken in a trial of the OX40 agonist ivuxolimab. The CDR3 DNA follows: TGTGCCAGCAGCTTGCAGGTGGGGGCCTACAATGAGCAGTTCTTC. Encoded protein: CASSLQVGAYNEQFF.